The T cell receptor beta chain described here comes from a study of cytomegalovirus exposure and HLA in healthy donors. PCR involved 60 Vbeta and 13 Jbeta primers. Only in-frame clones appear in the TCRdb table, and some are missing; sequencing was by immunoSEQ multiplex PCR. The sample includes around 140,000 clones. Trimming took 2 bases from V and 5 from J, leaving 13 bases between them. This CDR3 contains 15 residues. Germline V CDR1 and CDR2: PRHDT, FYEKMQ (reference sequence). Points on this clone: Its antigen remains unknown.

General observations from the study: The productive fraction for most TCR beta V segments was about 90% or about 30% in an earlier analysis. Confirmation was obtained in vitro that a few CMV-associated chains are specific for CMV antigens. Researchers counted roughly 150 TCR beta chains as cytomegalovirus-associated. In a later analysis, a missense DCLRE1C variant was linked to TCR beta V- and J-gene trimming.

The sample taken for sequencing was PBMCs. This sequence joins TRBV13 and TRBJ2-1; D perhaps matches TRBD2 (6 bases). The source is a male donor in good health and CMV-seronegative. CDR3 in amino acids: CASSLLSSEDNEQFF. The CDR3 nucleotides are TGTGCCAGCAGCTTATTGTCTAGCGAGGACAATGAGCAGTTCTTC.